A single sample is the source of the 31 T cell receptor beta chains below, sequenced in a study of glioma-infiltrating T cells. Amplification of TCR alpha and beta CDR3 regions from RNA used iRepertoire nested multiplex PCR. TCRdb re-derived calls from the multiplex PCR reads in MiXCR, one entry per CDR3 protein. The table includes approximately 120,000 distinct CDR3 sequences, roughly 20% detected once. The sequenced sample consisted of glioma tissue, nonneoplastic brain tissue, or PBMCs (not recorded which). These receptors came from a human donor with low-grade glioma or glioblastoma, undergoing nonglioma brain surgery, or in good health (not recorded which).

This clonotype was seen ten or more times. This chain connects TRBV4-1 to TRBJ2-7, with 9 bases matching TRBD2. This CDR3 comprises 15 residues. V was clipped by 5 bases and J by 4 bases; unmatched bases: 9. Germline lookup yields CDR1 MGHRA and CDR2 YSYEKL. Here the CDR3 DNA reads TGCGCCAGCAGCGCACAACCTAGCGGGATATACGAGCAGTACTTC. Its translation: CASSAQPSGIYEQYF.

In the case of this clonotype: A single base separates this from a much larger clone, so it may be a read error. This chain uses TRBV28 with TRBJ1-1; D is ambiguous. This CDR3 is 14 amino acids long. Germline V lookup: CDR1 MDHEN, CDR2 SYDVKM. CDR3 protein: CASSRKPAVAEASF. DNA for the CDR3: TGTGCCAGCAGCCGGAAACCGGCGGTCGCTGAAGCTTCCTTT.

The chain is built from TRBV19 and TRBJ2-5; D not resolved. Trimming shortened V by 2 bases and J by 4 bases, and 2 bases separated the two germline ends. The CDR3 runs to 11 residues. Germline CDR1 and CDR2: LNHDA and SQIVND (reference sequence). Here the CDR3 DNA reads TGTGCCAGTAGTATATCAGAGACCCAGTACTTC. This sequence encodes CASSISETQYF.

This clonotype appeared a single time. This rearrangement joins TRBV27 to TRBJ1-4, with D perhaps TRBD1 (5 bases). CDR1 is MNHEY, CDR2 SMNVEV, per germline (reference sequence). This CDR3 comprises 14 residues. The ends were cut back, 9 bases at V and 8 bases at J, with 19 bases in the middle. The DNA of the CDR3 is TGTGCCAGTAGTACCACAAGGGGCGCGGAAAAACTGTTTTTT. Translated: CASSTTRGAEKLFF. Together with reference TRBV27 and TRBJ1-4, the CDR3 gives the full variable domain: EAQVTQNPRYLITVTGKKLTVTCSQNMNHEYMSWYRQDPGLGLRQIYYSMNVEVTDKGDVPEGYKVSRKEKRNFPLILESPSPNQTSLYFCASSTTRGAEKLFFGSGTQLSVL.

This clonotype was observed at least ten times. The J gene is TRBJ1-1, the V gene TRBV12-3 or TRBV12-4; 7 nucleotides align to TRBD1. Losses at the gene ends were 3 bases for V and 1 base for J; bases not matched to a gene: 8. This CDR3 has 16 residues. Here the CDR3 DNA reads TGTGCCAGCAGTTTTTACACACAGGGGCCGAACACTGAAGCTTTCTTT. It translates to CASSFYTQGPNTEAFF.

This clonotype was counted ten times or more. The chain employs TRBV7-9 and TRBJ2-3, with 7 bases fitting TRBD2. This CDR3 comprises 14 residues. CDR1 is SEHNR and CDR2 is FQNEAQ in the germline V gene (reference sequence). Trimming at V came to 11 bases and at J to 1 base, leaving 9 bases not matched to a gene. Here the CDR3 reads CAGHPSGGTDTQYF. For the CDR3, the DNA is TGTGCCGGACATCCTAGCGGAGGCACAGATACGCAGTATTTT.

As concerns this clonotype: This may come from a read error, since a much larger clone is one base off. The chain carries TRBV4-3 and TRBJ1-2; TRBD1 matches 7 bases. The CDR3 covers 17 residues. Germline values: CDR1 LGHNA, CDR2 YSLEER. Trimming at V came to 0 bases and at J to 7 bases, leaving 14 bases not matched to a gene. The CDR3 DNA is TGCGCCAGCAGCCAAGATACTGACAGGGCTATAGTAAGTGGCTACACCTTC. Its protein is CASSQDTDRAIVSGYTF.

A remark on this clonotype: Being one base from a much bigger clone, this may be a read error. The chain uses TRBV7-2 and TRBJ2-7; TRBD2 agrees at 9 bases. Per the germline V gene, CDR1 is SGHTA and CDR2 is FQGNSA. CDR3 length: 16 amino acids. CDR3: CARSLDGTSSRYEQYF. The DNA of the CDR3 is TGTGCCAGAAGCTTGGACGGGACTAGCTCCCGCTACGAGCAGTACTTC. The whole variable domain, filled in from reference TRBV7-2 and TRBJ2-7, reads GAGVSQSPSNKVTEKGKDVELRCDPISGHTALYWYRQSLGQGLEFLIYFQGNSAPDKSGLPSDRFSAERTGGSVSTLTIQRTQQEDSAVYLCARSLDGTSSRYEQYFGPGTRLTVT.

About this clonotype itself: Sequence at one end of the junction differs from germline and may be a read error. CDR3 protein: CARSRDGSYEKYF. CDR3 DNA: TGTGCCAGGAGTCGGGACGGGTCCTACGAGAAGTACTTC. The chain is built from TRBV24-1 and TRBJ2-7; the D gene could be TRBD1 or TRBD2 (5 bases each). Germline CDR1 reads KGHDR; CDR2 reads SFDVKD. This CDR3 comprises 13 residues.

This clonotype was found once. A much larger clone is a single base away; this may be a read error. The chain couples TRBV4-1 to TRBJ2-7; D is possibly TRBD1 (5 bases). The CDR3 length is 14 residues. Germline values: CDR1 MGHRA, CDR2 YSYEKL. V dropped 6 bases and J dropped 3 bases, with 15 bases sitting between them. This chain's CDR3 is CASRKLTGLYEQYF. The CDR3, as DNA: TGCGCCAGCAGAAAACTCACAGGTCTCTACGAGCAGTACTTC.

This clonotype was counted ten times or more. The chain employs TRBV20-1 and TRBJ2-1, with 10 bases fitting TRBD2. CDR3 length equals 13 residues. After removal of 4 bases from V and 4 bases from J, the junction contained 1 base not matched to a gene. CDR1 is DFQATT, CDR2 SNEGSKA, per germline (reference sequence). This CDR3 is CSAKLAGYNEQFF. The CDR3 region has the DNA TGCAGTGCTAAACTAGCGGGGTACAATGAGCAGTTCTTC.

Details on this clonotype: Possible read error: a much larger clone is one base away. This chain joins TRBV11-2 and TRBJ2-2; the match to TRBD1 covers 8 bases. The V gene's germline CDR1 is SGHAT and CDR2 FQNNGV. CDR3 size: 15 residues. CDR3 nucleotide sequence: TGTGCCAGCAAAGGTCAGGGGGCGCTTCCCGGGGAGATGTTTTTT. Protein product: CASKGQGALPGEMFF.

This clonotype was counted ten times or more. The chain links TRBV4-2 to TRBJ2-6; D is unresolved. The germline V gene encodes CDR1 LGHNA and CDR2 YNFKEQ. This CDR3 spans 14 amino acids. Trimming cost V 1 base and J 3 bases, with 4 bases left between them. CDR3 sequence: CASSQGVGANVLTF. CDR3 sequence (DNA): TGTGCCAGCAGCCAAGGAGTTGGGGCCAACGTCCTGACTTTC.

The J gene is TRBJ2-1, the V gene TRBV4-1; 14 bases match TRBD2. The V gene's germline CDR1 is MGHRA and CDR2 YSYEKL. After removal of 3 bases from V and 6 bases from J, the junction contained 4 bases not matched to a gene. The CDR3 extends over 16 amino acids. Here the CDR3 DNA reads TGCGCCAGCAGCCATGGGACTAGCGGGAGAGGCAATGAGCAGTTCTTC. The encoded protein is CASSHGTSGRGNEQFF.

This clonotype has a count of ten or more. The rearrangement uses TRBV6-6 and TRBJ2-5; TRBD2 agrees at 8 bases. Trimming took 0 bases from V and 4 from J; bases not matched to a gene: 7. Germline values: CDR1 MNHNY, CDR2 SVGAGI (reference sequence). CDR3 length equals 16 residues. CDR3 residues: CASSYSPSGGGETQYF. The CDR3, as DNA: TGTGCCAGCAGTTACTCGCCGTCGGGAGGGGGAGAGACCCAGTACTTC.

This clonotype was recorded a few times. The chain has TRBV4-1 and TRBJ2-1; 9 bases are shared with TRBD2. The CDR3 runs 17 residues. The V gene's germline CDR1 is MGHRA and CDR2 YSYEKL. Trimming at V came to 4 bases and at J to 5 bases, leaving 12 bases not matched to a gene. DNA for the CDR3: TGCGCCAGCAGCCCGTATGTAGCGGGAGTTTCCCACAATGAGCAGTTCTTC. It is translated as CASSPYVAGVSHNEQFF.

Concerning this clonotype: One base away lies a much larger clone, so this may be a sequencing read error. The CDR3 ends on some other residue instead of the conserved phenylalanine or tryptophan, so this is likely a read error. The genes are TRBV7-9 and TRBJ2-5; D is unclear. CDR1 is SEHNR and CDR2 is FQNEAQ in the germline V gene (reference sequence). The CDR3 is 16 amino acids. The V and J ends lost 1 base and 9 bases respectively, with 21 bases between them. CDR3 in DNA: TGTGCCAGCAGCTTAGAGTCGGTAACGTCCTATGGGGCCCAGTACTTA. Encoded protein: CASSLESVTSYGAQYL.

This clonotype turned up a few times. The V and J genes are TRBV10-2 and TRBJ2-3, with 9 bases aligning to TRBD2. J was trimmed by 2 bases and V by 4 bases; bases with no gene match: 7. CDR1 is WSHSY and CDR2 is SAAADI in the germline V gene. The CDR3 runs to 16 residues. The CDR3 loop reads CASSAFLAGTTDTQYF. For the CDR3, the DNA is TGCGCCAGCAGTGCCTTTCTAGCGGGAACCACAGATACGCAGTATTTT.

This clonotype was counted at least ten times. J is TRBJ2-5 and V is TRBV10-3; 9 bases are a match to TRBD2. Germline CDR1 and CDR2: ENHRY and SYGVKD. The CDR3 loop spans 14 amino acids. V gave up 3 bases and J gave up 5 bases; unmatched junction bases: 4. The CDR3 DNA reads TGTGCCATCAGTGAAATAGCGGGAGTGGAGACCCAGTACTTC. This sequence encodes CAISEIAGVETQYF.

There are a few counts of this clonotype. One end of the junction is discordant with germline, which a read error may explain. The rearrangement links TRBV6-6 to TRBJ2-1; D may correspond to TRBD1 or TRBD2 (5 bases each). Germline V CDR1 and CDR2: MNHNY, SVGAGI (reference sequence). The length of the CDR3 is 14 residues. CDR3 region: CASGYPGQHNEQFF. The DNA of the CDR3 is TGTGCCAGCGGTTACCCGGGGCAGCACAATGAGCAGTTCTTC.

Concerning this clonotype: A read error may explain this, as a much larger clone is one base away. V is TRBV3-1 and J is TRBJ2-5, with D maybe TRBD2 (6 bases). CDR1 and CDR2 from the germline V gene are LGHDT and YNNKEL (reference sequence). The CDR3 consists of 15 residues. The CDR3 region is CTSSQDLGGGETQYF. The CDR3, as DNA: TGTACCAGCAGCCAAGATCTTGGGGGAGGAGAGACCCAGTACTTC.

This clonotype was detected many times. This chain links TRBV4-3 with TRBJ2-1; D is uncertain. Per germline, CDR1 LGHNA and CDR2 YSLEER. There are 15 residues in the CDR3. The ends were cut back, 0 bases at V and 4 bases at J, with 10 bases in the middle. CDR3 nucleotides: TGCGCCAGCAGCCAAGATGTTGGTTCTTACAATGAGCAGTTCTTC. This encodes CASSQDVGSYNEQFF.

This clonotype was seen a few times. This sequence joins TRBV10-3 and TRBJ1-3; D unresolved. Looked up from germline, CDR1 is ENHRY and CDR2 is SYGVKD. The CDR3 length is 12 residues. Trimming left V 3 bases short and J 7 bases short, with 7 bases between. The CDR3 nucleotides read TGTGCCATCAGTGATTTACGGAACACCATATATTTT. It codes for CAISDLRNTIYF.

This clonotype was detected many times. A much larger clone differs from this one at a single base, so this may be a read error. The chain carries TRBV28 and TRBJ2-7; D might be TRBD1 or TRBD2, each matching 5 bases. Germline CDR1 reads MDHEN; CDR2 reads SYDVKM. The length of the CDR3 is 12 residues. For the CDR3, the DNA is TGTGCCAGTGGACAAACGAGCATGGGAGTTTGGTTC. Its translation: CASGQTSMGVWF.

This clonotype was seen at least ten times. The CDR3 here is CATSMDRGHEGYTF. The DNA of the CDR3 is TGTGCCACCTCTATGGACAGGGGGCATGAGGGCTACACCTTC. This sequence joins TRBV24-1 and TRBJ1-2; 11 positions agree with TRBD1. J gave up 8 bases and V 9 bases, and 10 bases lay outside the gene matches. This CDR3 is built from 14 residues. CDR1 is KGHDR, CDR2 SFDVKD, per germline.

Notes on this clonotype: This clone may be a read error of a much larger clone one base away. The chain links TRBV20-1 to TRBJ2-7; 11 nucleotides match TRBD2. CDR3 length: 15 residues. The junction had 10 bases not matched to a gene; V was cut back by 2 bases and J by 7 bases. Germline-derived CDR1 and CDR2 are DFQATT and SNEGSKA (reference sequence). CDR3 amino acids: CSARLAGGPQGEQYF. CDR3 nucleotides: TGCAGTGCTAGACTAGCGGGAGGCCCCCAGGGGGAGCAGTACTTC.

This clonotype occurred many times. The rearrangement joins TRBV12-3 or TRBV12-4 to TRBJ2-1; 14 nucleotides align to TRBD2. This CDR3 is 15 amino acids long. The V and J ends lost 7 bases and 6 bases, in that order; junction bases with no gene match: 5. The CDR3 DNA reads as TGTGCCAGCACGGGACTAGCGGGAGCCCCCAATGAGCAGTTCTTC. This translates into CASTGLAGAPNEQFF.

This clonotype was picked up many times. The chain uses TRBV4-3 and TRBJ2-7; 8 nucleotides align to TRBD2. The CDR3 contains 14 residues. Losses at the gene ends were 1 base for V and 1 base for J; bases not matched to a gene: 0. From germline, CDR1 is LGHNA and CDR2 YSLEER. The CDR3 is CASSQGLASYEQYF. DNA of the CDR3: TGCGCCAGCAGCCAAGGACTAGCGTCCTACGAGCAGTACTTC.

There are many counts of this clonotype. This rearrangement joins TRBV7-2 to TRBJ2-7, with 9 bases fitting TRBD2. The trim removed 1 base at V and 3 bases at J, leaving 4 bases unmatched. The CDR3 runs to 15 residues. Germline V gene data show CDR1 as SGHTA and CDR2 as FQGNSA. DNA of the CDR3: TGTGCCAGCAGCTTAGGGACTAGCGCGGTCTACGAGCAGTACTTC. Its translation: CASSLGTSAVYEQYF.

This clonotype was found many times. The DNA for the CDR3 is TGTGCCAGCAGGATAAGCCTACCGGGACTAGCGGGAGAGAACACCGGGGAGCTGTTTTTT. Protein product: CASRISLPGLAGENTGELFF. The chain has TRBV12-3 or TRBV12-4 and TRBJ2-2, with 14 bases matching TRBD2. V shed 6 bases, J shed 1 base, and the junction held 13 bases outside the gene matches. The CDR3 runs to 20 residues.

There are many counts of this clonotype. V gene TRBV20-1 combines with J gene TRBJ1-5; D is ambiguous. From germline, CDR1 is DFQATT and CDR2 SNEGSKA (reference sequence). The CDR3 runs to 14 residues. V was clipped by 0 bases and J by 4 bases, with 10 bases between them. The CDR3 here is CSARDGSINQPQHF. CDR3 in DNA: TGCAGTGCTAGAGATGGGTCCATTAATCAGCCCCAGCATTTT.